The 18 T cell receptor beta chains reported below all come from one sample, sequenced in a study of T cell responses to AZD1222 COVID-19 vaccine. Repertoires were generated with immunoSEQ multiplex PCR, while TCRdb's copy carries only in-frame clones and drops some. The sample lists fewer than 120,000 clones, nearly 90% occurring once. The material sequenced was peripheral blood, taken on day 0 of AZD1222 vaccination. These receptors were obtained from an adult in good health.

DNA of the CDR3: TGTGCCAGCCGTGCTCGTCAGGGTACAGGCTATGGCTACACCTTC. Protein: CASRARQGTGYGYTF. The J gene is TRBJ1-2, the V gene TRBV27; perhaps TRBD1 as D (5 bases). Germline lookup yields CDR1 MNHEY and CDR2 SMNVEV (reference sequence). Trimming removed 8 bases at V and 4 bases at J, with 20 bases between. The CDR3 loop spans 15 amino acids.

CDR3 residues: CASSLSLSNQPQHF. CDR3 nucleotides: TGTGCCAGCAGTTTATCCCTATCAAATCAGCCCCAGCATTTT. The V gene is TRBV28, the J gene TRBJ1-5; D gene ambiguous. V lost 1 base to trimming and J lost 4 bases, with 8 bases between them. The CDR3 runs 14 residues. CDR1 is MDHEN and CDR2 is SYDVKM in the germline V gene.

The genes are TRBV10-3 and TRBJ2-2; perhaps TRBD1 as D (5 bases). CDR3 length equals 15 residues. Per the germline V gene, CDR1 is ENHRY and CDR2 is SYGVKD. V was shortened by 4 bases and J by 2 bases, with 11 bases between the two germline ends. The CDR3 spells CAISAARANTGELFF. The CDR3 nucleotides read TGTGCCATCAGTGCAGCCAGGGCTAACACCGGGGAGCTGTTTTTT.

The chain employs TRBV6-5 and TRBJ2-7; 7 bases align to TRBD2. The trim removed 5 bases at V and 5 bases at J, leaving 3 bases unmatched. The CDR3 has 12 residues. Germline V gives CDR1 MNHEY, CDR2 SVGAGI. The CDR3 protein is CASSRGDNEQYF. CDR3 nucleotides: TGTGCCAGCAGTCGGGGGGATAACGAGCAGTACTTC.

The chain is built from TRBV7-6 and TRBJ1-4; 8 positions match TRBD1. CDR3 length: 14 residues. From germline, CDR1 is SGHVS and CDR2 FNYEAQ. Trimming at V came to 5 bases and at J to 4 bases, leaving 3 bases not matched to a gene. The CDR3 nucleotides are TGTGCCAGCAGCATCGGACAGGGTAATGAAAAACTGTTTTTT. Protein sequence: CASSIGQGNEKLFF. The full variable domain, its missing parts supplied by reference TRBV7-6 and TRBJ1-4, is GAGVSQSPRYKVTKRGQDVALRCDPISGHVSLYWYRQALGQGPEFLTYFNYEAQQDKSGLPNDRFSAERPEGSISTLTIQRTEQRDSAMYRCASSIGQGNEKLFFGSGTQLSVL.

The chain is built from TRBV10-1 and TRBJ2-3; D is ambiguous. The length of the CDR3 is 12 residues. CDR1 WNHNN and CDR2 SYGVQD come from the germline V gene (reference sequence). The V gene lost 4 bases and the J gene lost 5 bases, with 7 bases spanning the gap. CDR3 DNA: TGCGCCAGCAGTGCGGGTATAGATACGCAGTATTTT. Translated, it gives CASSAGIDTQYF.

V usage is TRBV20-1 and J usage is TRBJ2-3; D unresolved. The V end was cut by 3 bases, the J end by 2 bases, with 12 bases between. The CDR3 has 14 amino acids. From germline, CDR1 is DFQATT and CDR2 SNEGSKA (reference sequence). In nucleotides, the CDR3 is TGCAGTGCTAGTATGCGGCAACCCACAGATACGCAGTATTTT. This encodes CSASMRQPTDTQYF.

In DNA form, the CDR3 reads TGTGCCAGCAGCCCTAGCGGGCGAGGGGACAATGAGCAGTTCTTC. It is translated as CASSPSGRGDNEQFF. V and J are TRBV3-1 (or the pseudogene TRBV3-2) and TRBJ2-1; 8 bases are a match to TRBD2. Germline CDR1 is LGHDT and CDR2 is YNNKEL (reference sequence). The CDR3 is 15 amino acids. Trimming at V came to 4 bases and at J to 5 bases, leaving 7 bases not matched to a gene.

This clone is a singleton in its sample. The rearrangement links TRBV19 to TRBJ1-1; D remains ambiguous. The germline V gene has CDR1 LNHDA and CDR2 SQIVND (reference sequence). This CDR3 contains 16 residues. Trimming removed 1 base from V and 6 bases from J, with 18 bases in between. The CDR3 coding sequence is TGTGCCAGTAGTATAGGGGCAGCGAGACGGTGGGCTGAAGCTTTCTTT. Residues: CASSIGAARRWAEAFF.

V is TRBV7-9 and J is TRBJ2-1; 10 bases match TRBD2. This CDR3 is 15 amino acids long. Per germline, CDR1 SEHNR and CDR2 FQNEAQ (reference sequence). J gave up 4 bases and V 7 bases, and 7 bases lay outside the gene matches. CDR3 loop: CASTRRTSGYNEQFF. The CDR3 nucleotides read TGTGCCAGCACCCGGAGGACTAGCGGTTACAATGAGCAGTTCTTC. Together with reference TRBV7-9 and TRBJ2-1, the CDR3 gives the full variable domain: DTGVSQNPRHKITKRGQNVTFRCDPISEHNRLYWYRQTLGQGPEFLTYFQNEAQLEKSRLLSDRFSAERPKGSFSTLEIQRTEQGDSAMYLCASTRRTSGYNEQFFGPGTRLTVL.

This clone was observed once. The chain uses TRBV4-2 and TRBJ1-2; the D gene is possibly TRBD1 (5 bases). V was pared by 0 bases and J by 0 bases, with 8 bases between. This CDR3 comprises 15 residues. Germline CDR1 is LGHNA and CDR2 is YNFKEQ. CDR3 in DNA: TGTGCCAGCAGCCAAGATAAGGGGACTAACTATGGCTACACCTTC. As protein: CASSQDKGTNYGYTF.

This chain joins TRBV10-3 and TRBJ2-5, with D perhaps assigned TRBD1 or TRBD2 (5 bases each). Trimming stripped 8 bases from V and 5 bases from J, with 18 bases between. CDR1 is ENHRY and CDR2 is SYGVKD in the germline V gene. The CDR3 has 14 amino acids. The CDR3 DNA reads as TGTGCCATCGGGGCAGCAGGGAGCGAGGAGACCCAGTACTTC. Translated: CAIGAAGSEETQYF.

The chain combines TRBV24-1 with TRBJ1-5; D is undetermined. This CDR3 comprises 12 residues. The V end was cut by 3 bases, the J end by 6 bases, with 5 bases between. Germline V gene sequence: CDR1 KGHDR, CDR2 SFDVKD. CDR3 residues: CATSDGIQPQHF. For the CDR3, the DNA is TGTGCCACCAGTGATGGGATTCAGCCCCAGCATTTT.

The rearrangement links TRBV7-9 to TRBJ1-1; TRBD1 matches at 10 bases. Germline V gene lookup returns CDR1 SEHNR and CDR2 FQNEAQ (reference sequence). The length of the CDR3 is 15 residues. Trimming cost V 5 bases and J 1 base; bases outside gene matches: 4. The CDR3 spells CASSPWTGGNTEAFF. Written as DNA, the CDR3 is TGTGCCAGCAGCCCCTGGACAGGGGGGAACACTGAAGCTTTCTTT.

The CDR3 sequence: CASSLGRANTGNTIYF. CDR3 DNA: TGTGCCAGCAGTTTAGGCAGGGCAAACACAGGAAACACCATATATTTT. This sequence joins TRBV28 and TRBJ1-3, with D possibly matching TRBD1 (5 bases). Per the germline V gene, CDR1 is MDHEN and CDR2 is SYDVKM. The V end was cut by 2 bases, the J end by 4 bases, with 15 bases between. The CDR3 has 16 amino acids.

The chain combines TRBV3-1 (or the pseudogene TRBV3-2) with TRBJ1-2, with 10 bases matching TRBD1. Per the germline V gene, CDR1 is LGHDT and CDR2 is YNNKEL (reference sequence). V dropped 4 bases and J dropped 6; count of bases not matched to a gene: 5. This CDR3 is built from 14 residues. CDR3 region: CASSLGTGADGYTF. CDR3 in DNA: TGTGCCAGCAGCCTCGGGACAGGGGCCGATGGCTACACCTTC.

The chain recombines TRBV7-3 with TRBJ2-3; D not certain. CDR3 length: 15 residues. Germline loops: CDR1 SGHTA, CDR2 FQGTGA. Trimming took off 2 bases at V and 2 bases at J, with 11 bases between the two ends. This CDR3 reads CASSLGVGSTDTQYF. The CDR3 DNA reads TGTGCCAGCAGCTTAGGAGTGGGTTCCACAGATACGCAGTATTTT.

This clone turned up a few times. The V gene is TRBV29-1, the J gene TRBJ1-1, with D possibly matching TRBD1 (6 bases). The V and J ends lost 6 bases and 2 bases respectively, with 16 bases between them. The germline gives CDR1 SQVTM, CDR2 ANQGSEA. The CDR3 sequence is 14 residues long. This CDR3 reads CSVSLTGGNTEAFF. CDR3 DNA: TGCAGCGTGAGCTTGACAGGAGGAAACACTGAAGCTTTCTTT.